The following is a T cell receptor beta chain sequence with its context. The entry originates in a study of Tregs in tolerant kidney transplant recipients. Unstimulated regulatory T cells (CD4+CD25+CD127-), CD4+CD25- non-regulatory cells, CD4 and CD8 cells were FACS-sorted from thawed PBMCs. Germline V lookup: CDR1 LNHDA, CDR2 SQIVND (reference sequence). This CDR3 has 14 residues. V lost 10 bases and J 4 bases, leaving 16 bases between the germline ends. TCRdb's table, derived via immunoSEQ multiplex PCR, lists solely in-frame clones and lacks some. The sample carries around 16,000 clones, approximately 90% recorded once.

The TCR was taken from a human donor in good health. The sequenced sample was CD8+ T cells from blood. J is TRBJ1-4 and V is TRBV19, with unresolved D. CDR3 in amino acids: CATDPGQYNEKLFF. As DNA, the CDR3 is TGTGCCACTGACCCGGGCCAATATAATGAAAAACTGTTTTTT. Variable domain in full (rest from reference TRBV19 and TRBJ1-4): DGGITQSPKYLFRKEGQNVTLSCEQNLNHDAMYWYRQDPGQGLRLIYYSQIVNDFQKGDIAEGYSVSREKKESFPLTVTSAQKNPTAFYLCATDPGQYNEKLFFGSGTQLSVL.